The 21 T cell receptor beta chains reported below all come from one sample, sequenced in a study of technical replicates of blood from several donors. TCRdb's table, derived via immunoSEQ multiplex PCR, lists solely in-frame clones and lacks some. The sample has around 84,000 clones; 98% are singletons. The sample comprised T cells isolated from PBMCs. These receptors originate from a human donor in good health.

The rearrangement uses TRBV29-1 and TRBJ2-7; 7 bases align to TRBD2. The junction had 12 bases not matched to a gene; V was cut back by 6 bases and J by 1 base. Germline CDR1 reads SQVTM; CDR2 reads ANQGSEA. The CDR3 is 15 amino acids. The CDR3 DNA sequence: TGCAGCGTCGGCGGGGCTAGCGGAACTTCCTACGAGCAGTACTTC. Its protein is CSVGGASGTSYEQYF.

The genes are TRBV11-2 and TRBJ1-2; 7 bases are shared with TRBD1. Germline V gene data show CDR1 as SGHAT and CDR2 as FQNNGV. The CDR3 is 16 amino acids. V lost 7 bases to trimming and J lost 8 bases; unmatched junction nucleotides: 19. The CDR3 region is CASNPITNQGVQGYTF. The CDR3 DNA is TGTGCCAGCAACCCAATCACCAACCAGGGGGTACAGGGCTACACCTTC. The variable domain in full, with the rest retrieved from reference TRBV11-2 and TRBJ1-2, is EAGVAQSPRYKIIEKRQSVAFWCNPISGHATLYWYQQILGQGPKLLIQFQNNGVVDDSQLPKDRFSAERLKGVDSTLKIQPAKLEDSAVYLCASNPITNQGVQGYTFGSGTRLTVV.

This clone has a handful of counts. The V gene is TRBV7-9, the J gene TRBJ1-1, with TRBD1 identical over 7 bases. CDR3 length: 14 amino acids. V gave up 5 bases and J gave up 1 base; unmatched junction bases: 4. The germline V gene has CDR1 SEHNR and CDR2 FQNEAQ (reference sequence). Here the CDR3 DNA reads TGTGCCAGCAGCCTCAGGACAGGGAACACTGAAGCTTTCTTT. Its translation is CASSLRTGNTEAFF.

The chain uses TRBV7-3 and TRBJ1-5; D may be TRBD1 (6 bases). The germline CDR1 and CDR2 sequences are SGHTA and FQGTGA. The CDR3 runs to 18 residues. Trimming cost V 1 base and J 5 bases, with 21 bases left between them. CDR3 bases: TGTGCCAGCAGCTTAATTACAGGTTCTGCACAGGGCGATCAGCCCCAGCATTTT. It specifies CASSLITGSAQGDQPQHF.

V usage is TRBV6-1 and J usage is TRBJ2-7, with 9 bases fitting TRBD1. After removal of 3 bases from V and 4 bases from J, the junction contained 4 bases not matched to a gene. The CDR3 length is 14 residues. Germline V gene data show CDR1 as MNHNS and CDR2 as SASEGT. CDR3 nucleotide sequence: TGTGCCAGCAGTGATACCGGGACAGGGTACGAGCAGTACTTC. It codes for CASSDTGTGYEQYF.

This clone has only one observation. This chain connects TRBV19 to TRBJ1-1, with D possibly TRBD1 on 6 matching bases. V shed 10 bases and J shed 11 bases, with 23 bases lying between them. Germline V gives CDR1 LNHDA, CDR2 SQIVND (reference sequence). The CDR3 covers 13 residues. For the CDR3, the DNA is TGTGCCACCCGAACCACAGGGCTATTTGAGGCTTTCTTT. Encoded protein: CATRTTGLFEAFF.

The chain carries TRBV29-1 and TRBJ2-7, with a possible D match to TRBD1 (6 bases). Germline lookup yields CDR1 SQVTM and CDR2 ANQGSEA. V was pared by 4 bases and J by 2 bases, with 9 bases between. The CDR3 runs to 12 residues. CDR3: CSVVQGPYEQYF. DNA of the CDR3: TGCAGCGTTGTGCAGGGGCCCTACGAGCAGTACTTC.

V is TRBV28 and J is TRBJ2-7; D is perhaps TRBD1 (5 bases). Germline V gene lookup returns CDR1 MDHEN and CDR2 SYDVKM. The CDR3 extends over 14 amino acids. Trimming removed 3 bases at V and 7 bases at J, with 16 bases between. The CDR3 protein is CASSLGSRVREQYF. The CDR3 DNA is TGTGCCAGCAGTTTGGGGTCCAGGGTCAGGGAGCAGTACTTC.

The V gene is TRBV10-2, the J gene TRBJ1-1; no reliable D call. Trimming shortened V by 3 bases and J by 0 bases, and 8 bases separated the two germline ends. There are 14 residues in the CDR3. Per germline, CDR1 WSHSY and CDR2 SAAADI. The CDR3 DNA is TGCGCCAGCAGTGAACCCAGGATGAACACTGAAGCTTTCTTT. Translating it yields CASSEPRMNTEAFF.

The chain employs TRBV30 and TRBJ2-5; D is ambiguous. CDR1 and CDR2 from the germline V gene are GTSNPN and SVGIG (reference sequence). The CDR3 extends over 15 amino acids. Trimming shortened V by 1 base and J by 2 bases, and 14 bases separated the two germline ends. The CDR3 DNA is TGTGCCTGGAGTGCCTTGGCAGGCCCGCAAGAGACCCAGTACTTC. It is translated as CAWSALAGPQETQYF.

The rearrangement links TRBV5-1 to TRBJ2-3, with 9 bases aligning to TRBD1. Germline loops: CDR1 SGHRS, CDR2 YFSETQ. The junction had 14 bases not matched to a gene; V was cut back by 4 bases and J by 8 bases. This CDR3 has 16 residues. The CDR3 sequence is CASSGVPLGQGLTQYF. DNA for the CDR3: TGCGCCAGCAGCGGAGTGCCGTTGGGACAGGGCCTTACGCAGTATTTT.

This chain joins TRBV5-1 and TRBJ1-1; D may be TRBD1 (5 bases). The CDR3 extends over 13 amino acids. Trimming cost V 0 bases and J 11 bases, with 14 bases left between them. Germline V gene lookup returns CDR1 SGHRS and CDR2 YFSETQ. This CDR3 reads CASSLGQGEEAFF. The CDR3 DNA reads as TGCGCCAGCAGCTTGGGTCAGGGTGAAGAGGCTTTCTTT.

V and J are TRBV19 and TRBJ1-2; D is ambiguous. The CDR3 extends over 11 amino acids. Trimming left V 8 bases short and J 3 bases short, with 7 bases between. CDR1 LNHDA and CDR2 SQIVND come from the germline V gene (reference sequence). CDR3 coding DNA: TGTGCCAGTCATTCGGACTATGGCTACACCTTC. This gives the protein CASHSDYGYTF. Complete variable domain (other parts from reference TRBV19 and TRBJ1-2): DGGITQSPKYLFRKEGQNVTLSCEQNLNHDAMYWYRQDPGQGLRLIYYSQIVNDFQKGDIAEGYSVSREKKESFPLTVTSAQKNPTAFYLCASHSDYGYTFGSGTRLTVV.

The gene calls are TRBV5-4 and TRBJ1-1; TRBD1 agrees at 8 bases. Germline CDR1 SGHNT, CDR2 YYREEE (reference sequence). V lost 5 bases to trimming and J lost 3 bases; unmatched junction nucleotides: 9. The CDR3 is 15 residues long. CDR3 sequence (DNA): TGTGCCAGCAGTGAACCGGACAGGGACCACACTGAAGCTTTCTTT. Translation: CASSEPDRDHTEAFF.

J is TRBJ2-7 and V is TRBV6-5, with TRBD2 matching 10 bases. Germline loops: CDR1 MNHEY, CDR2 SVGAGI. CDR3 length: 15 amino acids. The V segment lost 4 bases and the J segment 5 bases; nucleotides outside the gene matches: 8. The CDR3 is CASSSASGSGNEQYF. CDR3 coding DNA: TGTGCCAGCAGTTCCGCTAGCGGGAGTGGAAACGAGCAGTACTTC.

Here the CDR3 reads CASSLRDSLNTGELFF. The CDR3 nucleotides read TGTGCCAGCAGCTTGAGGGACAGCCTGAACACCGGGGAGCTGTTTTTT. J is TRBJ2-2 and V is TRBV7-6, with TRBD1 matching over 7 bases. Looked up from germline, CDR1 is SGHVS and CDR2 is FNYEAQ. Trimming cost V 3 bases and J 1 base; bases outside gene matches: 5. This CDR3 contains 16 residues.

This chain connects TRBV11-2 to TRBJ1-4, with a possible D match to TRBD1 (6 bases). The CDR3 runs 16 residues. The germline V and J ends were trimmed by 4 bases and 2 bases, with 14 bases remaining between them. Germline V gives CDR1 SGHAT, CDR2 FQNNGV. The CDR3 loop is CASSSLTGLTNEKLFF. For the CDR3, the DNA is TGTGCCAGCAGCTCGCTGACAGGCCTTACTAATGAAAAACTGTTTTTT.

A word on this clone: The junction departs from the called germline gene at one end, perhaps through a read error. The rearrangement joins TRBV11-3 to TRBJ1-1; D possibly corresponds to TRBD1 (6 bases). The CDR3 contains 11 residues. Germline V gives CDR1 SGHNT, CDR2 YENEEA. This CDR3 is CASSPAAGVFF. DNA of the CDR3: TGTGCCAGCAGCCCAGCAGCAGGGGTCTTTTTT.

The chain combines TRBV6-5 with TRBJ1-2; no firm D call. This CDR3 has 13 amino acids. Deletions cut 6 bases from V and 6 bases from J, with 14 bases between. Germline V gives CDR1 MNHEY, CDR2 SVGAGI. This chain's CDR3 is CASRWRESDGYTF. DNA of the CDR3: TGTGCCAGCAGATGGCGGGAATCGGATGGCTACACCTTC.

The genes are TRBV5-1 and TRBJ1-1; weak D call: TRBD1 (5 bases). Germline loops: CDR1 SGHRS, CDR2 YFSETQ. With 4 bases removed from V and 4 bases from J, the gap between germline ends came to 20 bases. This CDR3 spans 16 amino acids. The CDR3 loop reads CASSPLGRGALTEAFF. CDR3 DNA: TGCGCCAGCAGCCCCCTAGGGAGGGGCGCCCTCACTGAAGCTTTCTTT.

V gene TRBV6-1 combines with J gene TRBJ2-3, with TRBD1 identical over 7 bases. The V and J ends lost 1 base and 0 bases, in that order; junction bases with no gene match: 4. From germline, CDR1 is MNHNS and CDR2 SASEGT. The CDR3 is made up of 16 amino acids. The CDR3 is CASSEDWTGSTDTQYF. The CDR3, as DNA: TGTGCCAGCAGTGAAGATTGGACAGGTAGCACAGATACGCAGTATTTT.